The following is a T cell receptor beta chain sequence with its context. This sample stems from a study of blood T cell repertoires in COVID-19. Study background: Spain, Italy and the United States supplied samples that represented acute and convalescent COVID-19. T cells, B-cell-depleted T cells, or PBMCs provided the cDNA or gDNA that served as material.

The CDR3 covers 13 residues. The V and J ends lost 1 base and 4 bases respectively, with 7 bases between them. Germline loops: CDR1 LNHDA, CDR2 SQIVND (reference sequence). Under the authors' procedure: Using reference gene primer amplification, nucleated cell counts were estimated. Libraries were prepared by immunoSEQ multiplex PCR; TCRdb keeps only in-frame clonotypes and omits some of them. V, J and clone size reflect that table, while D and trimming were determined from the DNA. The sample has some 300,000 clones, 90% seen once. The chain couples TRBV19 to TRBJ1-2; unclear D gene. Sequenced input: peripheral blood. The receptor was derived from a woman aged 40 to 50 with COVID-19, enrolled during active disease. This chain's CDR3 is CASSIAPRYGYTF. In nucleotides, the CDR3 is TGTGCCAGTAGTATAGCCCCCCGCTATGGCTACACCTTC.